Included here is one T cell receptor beta chain sequence, with context. This entry comes from a study of blood T cell repertoires in COVID-19. Here immunoSEQ multiplex PCR was the method, and the copy in TCRdb shows in-frame clones only, minus some. This sample yields about 250,000 clones, of which approximately 88% are seen a single time; roughly 6% belongs to the top ten. V was cut by 5 bases and J by 3 bases, with 10 bases left in between. This CDR3 has 13 amino acids. In germline, CDR1 is MNHEY, CDR2 SVGAGI. V is TRBV6-5 and J is TRBJ1-2; D might be TRBD1 (5 bases). The clonotype originates from a woman in her 30s with COVID-19, enrolled during active disease. The sequenced sample consisted of peripheral blood. Here the CDR3 reads CASSQTAYYGYTF. CDR3 sequence (DNA): TGTGCCAGCAGTCAGACAGCTTACTATGGCTACACCTTC.